Given below is one T cell receptor (beta chain) in context. This entry is derived from a study of regulatory T cells in long-lasting Graves disease. Trimming at V came to 4 bases and at J to 8 bases, leaving 10 bases not matched to a gene. This CDR3 spans 15 amino acids. Germline values: CDR1 SGHRS, CDR2 YFSETQ. Arm-PCR of CDR3 regions with iRepertoire HTBI primers generated TCR beta libraries. TCRdb re-derived calls from the multiplex PCR reads in MiXCR, one entry per CDR3 protein. Of about 460,000 distinct CDR3 sequences in the sample, approximately 14% were seen once. The time point here: newly diagnosed GD, antithyroid drugs for less than 3 months. From RNA extracted from PBMCs, the TCR library was made. This same sample was also part of a study on T cells in Graves' hyperthyroidism and ophthalmopathy. From that report: The study based diagnoses on clinical symptoms, serum thyroxine and TRAb, thyroid ultrasound and orbital computed tomography. Primed by the HTBI set, a first-round RT-PCR was run on the TCR CDR3.

The receptor was derived from a woman between 45 and 60 years old with Graves disease. The source was peripheral blood mononuclear cells (PBMCs), collected at new diagnosis, from a patient treated with antithyroid drugs. The chain is built from TRBV5-1 and TRBJ2-1, with 9 bases aligning to TRBD1. DNA for the CDR3: TGCGCCAGCAGCAACCGGGACAGGGTAAAGCATGAGCAGTTCTTC. Amino acids: CASSNRDRVKHEQFF.